This T cell receptor beta chain was identified during a study of OX40 agonist ivuxolimab in advanced cancers. Study summary: Recorded diagnoses for dose-escalation patients were hepatocellular carcinoma, melanoma, renal cell or head and neck cancer.

The CDR3 spans 15 residues. Trimming pared 4 bases from V and 0 bases from J, leaving 10 bases between. The germline CDR1 and CDR2 sequences are MGHRA and YSYEKL. Cycle 7 day 1, cycle 4 day 1, and baseline were the timepoints at which blood was sampled. This clone has only one observation. Sequenced by immunoSEQ multiplex PCR; TCRdb stores in-frame clones only, minus some. The sample shows fewer than 30,000 clones, about 85% of them seen only once. The origin of this receptor is an adult with an advanced solid tumor such as melanoma, head and neck, liver or kidney cancer. This chain links TRBV4-1 with TRBJ2-1; D is unclear. The sample was CD4+ or CD8+ T cells sorted from blood, taken in a trial of the OX40 agonist ivuxolimab. In DNA, the CDR3 is TGCGCCAGCAGCCTCACTAAAAGCTCCTACAATGAGCAGTTCTTC. Translated: CASSLTKSSYNEQFF.